This T cell receptor (beta chain) was documented in a study of CD8+ T cells in alopecia areata. Sorted out of PBMCs were CD4+ T cells and CD8+ T cells. The ends were cut back, 5 bases at V and 6 bases at J, with 19 bases in the middle. Germline V gene sequence: CDR1 SEHNR, CDR2 FQNEAQ (reference sequence). This CDR3 region has 15 residues. RNA was isolated and reverse transcribed to cDNA, the sequencing template. The method was immunoSEQ multiplex PCR; TCRdb's version includes in-frame clones alone and lacks a portion of them. Among 150,000 to 200,000 clones listed, 50% to 65% were seen once. A word on this clone: Its antigen is not known.

Study outcomes and limitations: There were also resident alphabeta T cells of normal skin sequenced in scalp samples. Lesional scalp displayed greater clonality than normal scalp, most notably in alopecia totalis/universalis.

This chain links TRBV7-9 with TRBJ2-5, with D possibly matching TRBD1 (7 bases). Specimen: CD4+ T cells sorted from blood. The clonotype originates from a human donor in good health. The CDR3 DNA reads TGTGCCAGCAGCCCTAGTGGAGGGGGCAGGCAGACCCAGTACTTC. It translates to CASSPSGGGRQTQYF.